The clone carrying this TCR beta chain was observed a few times. This sample stems from a study of blood T cells in healthy people across ages. PCR was performed a second time for 7 to 11 cycles using a sample-barcoded 5' primer and a J-beta primer mix. Every cDNA molecule carried a tag from a template-switch adaptor bearing 12 random nucleotides. TCRdb re-called the 5' RACE reads with MiXCR, one entry per CDR3 protein. The sample has about 800,000 distinct CDR3 sequences, more than 45% seen once. Caucasian, healthy and from Russia, the donors were aged between about 6 and 100. CDR1 and CDR2 (germline): MNHNY, SVGAGI (reference sequence). This CDR3 has 14 amino acids.

This sequence joins TRBV6-6 and TRBJ2-5; D unresolved. The tail of the sequence fits TRBJ2-7 better, so the J call may be wrong. The sequence was obtained from a young man in good health. Sequenced material: blood. For the CDR3, the DNA is TGTGCCAGCAGTTTTACGGGTCAGTCCTACGAGCAGTACTTC. Its protein is CASSFTGQSYEQYF.